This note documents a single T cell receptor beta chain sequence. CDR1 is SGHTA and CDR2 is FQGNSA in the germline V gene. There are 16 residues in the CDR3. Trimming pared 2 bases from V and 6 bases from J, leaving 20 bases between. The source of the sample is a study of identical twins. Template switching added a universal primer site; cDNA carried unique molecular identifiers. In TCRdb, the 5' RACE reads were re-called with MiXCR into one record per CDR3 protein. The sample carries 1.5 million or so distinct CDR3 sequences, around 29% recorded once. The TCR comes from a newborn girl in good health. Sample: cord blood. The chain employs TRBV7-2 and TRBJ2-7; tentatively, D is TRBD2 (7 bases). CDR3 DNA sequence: TGTGCCAGCAGCTTAAGTCACATCGGGGGGCGGGGCGAGCAGTACTTC. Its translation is CASSLSHIGGRGEQYF.